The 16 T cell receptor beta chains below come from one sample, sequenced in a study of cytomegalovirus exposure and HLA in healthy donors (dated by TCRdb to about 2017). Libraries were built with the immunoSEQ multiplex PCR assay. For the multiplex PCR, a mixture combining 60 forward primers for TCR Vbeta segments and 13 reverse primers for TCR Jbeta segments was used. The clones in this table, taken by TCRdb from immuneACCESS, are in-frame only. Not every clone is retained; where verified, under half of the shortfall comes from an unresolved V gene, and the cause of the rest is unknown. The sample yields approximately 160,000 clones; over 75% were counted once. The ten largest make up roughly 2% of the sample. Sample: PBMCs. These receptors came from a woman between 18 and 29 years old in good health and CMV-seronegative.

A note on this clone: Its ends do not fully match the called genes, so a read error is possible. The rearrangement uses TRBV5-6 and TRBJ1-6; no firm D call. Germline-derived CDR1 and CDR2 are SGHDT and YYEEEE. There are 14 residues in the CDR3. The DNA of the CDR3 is TGTACCAGCAGCTTCCTGACTGGGAATTCACCCCTCCACTTT. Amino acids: CTSSFLTGNSPLHF. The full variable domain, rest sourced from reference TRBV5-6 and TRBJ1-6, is DAGVTQSPTHLIKTRGQQVTLRCSPKSGHDTVSWYQQALGQGPQFIFQYYEEEERQRGNFPDRFSGHQFPNYSSELNVNALLLGDSALYLCTSSFLTGNSPLHFGNGTRLTVT.

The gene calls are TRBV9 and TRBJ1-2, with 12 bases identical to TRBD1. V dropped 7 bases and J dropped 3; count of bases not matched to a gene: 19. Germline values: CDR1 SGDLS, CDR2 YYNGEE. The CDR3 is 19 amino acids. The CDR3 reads CASSPVRGDRGRNDYGYTF. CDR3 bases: TGTGCCAGCTCCCCCGTGAGGGGGGACAGGGGGCGCAATGACTATGGCTACACCTTC.

This CDR3 is CASRAEVFSAAEAFF. In nucleotides, the CDR3 is TGTGCCAGCCGAGCCGAGGTTTTTAGTGCGGCTGAAGCTTTCTTT. The V call is TRBV6-1, the J call TRBJ1-1; D remains unclear. Germline CDR1 MNHNS, CDR2 SASEGT. Trimming removed 8 bases from V and 6 bases from J, with 22 bases in between. The CDR3 length is 15 residues.

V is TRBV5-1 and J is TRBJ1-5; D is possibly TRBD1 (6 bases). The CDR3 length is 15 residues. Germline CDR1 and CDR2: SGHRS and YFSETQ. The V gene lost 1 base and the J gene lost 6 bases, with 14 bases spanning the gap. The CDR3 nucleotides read TGCGCCAGCAGCTTGACTACAGGGTCAGGTCAGCCCCAGCATTTT. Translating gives CASSLTTGSGQPQHF. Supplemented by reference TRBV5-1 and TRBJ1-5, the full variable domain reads KAGVTQTPRYLIKTRGQQVTLSCSPISGHRSVSWYQQTPGQGLQFLFEYFSETQRNKGNFPGRFSGRQFSNSRSEMNVSTLELGDSALYLCASSLTTGSGQPQHFGDGTRLSIL.

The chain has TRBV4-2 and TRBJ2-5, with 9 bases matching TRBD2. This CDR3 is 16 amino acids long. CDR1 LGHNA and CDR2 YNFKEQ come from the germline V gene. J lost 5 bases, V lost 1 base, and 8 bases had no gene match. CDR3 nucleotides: TGTGCCAGCAGCCAAGTGGTAGCGGGGGCCCCGGAGACCCAGTACTTC. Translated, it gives CASSQVVAGAPETQYF.

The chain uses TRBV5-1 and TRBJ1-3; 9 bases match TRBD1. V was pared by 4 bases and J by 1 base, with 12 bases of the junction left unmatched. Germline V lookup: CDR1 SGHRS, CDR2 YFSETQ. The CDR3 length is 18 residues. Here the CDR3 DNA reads TGCGCCAGCAGCGATCAACCGGGACAGGGTGGATCTGGAAACACCATATATTTT. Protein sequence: CASSDQPGQGGSGNTIYF.

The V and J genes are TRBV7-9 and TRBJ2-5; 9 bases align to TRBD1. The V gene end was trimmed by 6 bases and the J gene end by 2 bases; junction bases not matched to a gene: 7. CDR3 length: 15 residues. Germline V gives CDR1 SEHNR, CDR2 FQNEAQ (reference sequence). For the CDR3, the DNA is TGTGCCAGCAGGGCGGGACAGGGATTTCAAGAGACCCAGTACTTC. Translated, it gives CASRAGQGFQETQYF.

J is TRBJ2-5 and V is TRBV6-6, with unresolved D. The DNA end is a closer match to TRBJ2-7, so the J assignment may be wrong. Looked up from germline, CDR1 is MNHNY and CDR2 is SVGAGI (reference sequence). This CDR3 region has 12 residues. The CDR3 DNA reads TGTGCCAGCAGTTACTCCCCTAACGAGCAGTACTTC. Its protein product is CASSYSPNEQYF.

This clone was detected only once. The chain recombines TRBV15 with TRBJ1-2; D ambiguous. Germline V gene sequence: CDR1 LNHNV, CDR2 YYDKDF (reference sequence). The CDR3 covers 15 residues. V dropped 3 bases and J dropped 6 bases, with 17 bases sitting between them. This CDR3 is CATSSTAETRNGYTF. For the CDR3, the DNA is TGTGCCACCAGCAGTACGGCGGAGACGCGTAATGGCTACACCTTC.

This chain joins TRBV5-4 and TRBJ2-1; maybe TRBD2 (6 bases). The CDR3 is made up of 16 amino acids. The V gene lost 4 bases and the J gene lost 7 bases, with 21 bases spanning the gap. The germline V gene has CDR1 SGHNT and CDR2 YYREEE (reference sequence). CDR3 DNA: TGTGCCAGCAGCGGTGGCTCGGGTAGCGGTTGGAATGAGCAGTTCTTC. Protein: CASSGGSGSGWNEQFF.

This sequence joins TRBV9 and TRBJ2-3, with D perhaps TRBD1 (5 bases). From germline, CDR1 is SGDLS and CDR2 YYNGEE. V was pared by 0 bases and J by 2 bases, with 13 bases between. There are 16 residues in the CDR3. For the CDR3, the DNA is TGTGCCAGCAGCGTAGTTCCAGGGTCCCTCACAGATACGCAGTATTTT. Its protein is CASSVVPGSLTDTQYF.

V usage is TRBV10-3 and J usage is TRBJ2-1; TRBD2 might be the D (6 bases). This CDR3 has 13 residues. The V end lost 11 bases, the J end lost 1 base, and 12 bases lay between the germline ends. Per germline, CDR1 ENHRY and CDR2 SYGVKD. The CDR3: CAASGVSYNEQFF. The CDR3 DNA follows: TGTGCCGCATCGGGGGTTTCCTACAATGAGCAGTTCTTC.

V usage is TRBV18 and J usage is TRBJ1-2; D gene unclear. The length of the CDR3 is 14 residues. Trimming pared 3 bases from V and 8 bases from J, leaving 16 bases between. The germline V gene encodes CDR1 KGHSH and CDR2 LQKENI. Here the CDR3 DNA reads TGTGCCAGCTCACCCTTGATTAAGAAACGGGGCTACACCTTC. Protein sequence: CASSPLIKKRGYTF.

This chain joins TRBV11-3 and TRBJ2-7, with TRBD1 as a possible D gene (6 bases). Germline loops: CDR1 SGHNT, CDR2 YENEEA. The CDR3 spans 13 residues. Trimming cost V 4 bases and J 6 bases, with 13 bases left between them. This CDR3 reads CASSSTRGGEQYF. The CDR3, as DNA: TGTGCCAGCAGCTCCACCAGAGGGGGCGAGCAGTACTTC.

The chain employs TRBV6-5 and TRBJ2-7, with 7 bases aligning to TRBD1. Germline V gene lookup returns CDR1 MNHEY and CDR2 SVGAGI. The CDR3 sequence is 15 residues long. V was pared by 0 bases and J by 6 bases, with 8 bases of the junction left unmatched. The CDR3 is CASSYSTGAFGEQYF. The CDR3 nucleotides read TGTGCCAGCAGTTACTCCACAGGGGCCTTCGGCGAGCAGTACTTC.

As DNA, the CDR3 is TGTGCCAGCAGCTTAGCGGCGACTAGCGGGAGGGTCAATGAGCAGTTCTTC. This translates into CASSLAATSGRVNEQFF. The chain combines TRBV7-2 with TRBJ2-1; 14 bases line up with TRBD2. CDR3 size: 17 residues. Trimming took 0 bases from V and 6 from J; bases not matched to a gene: 4. The germline CDR1 and CDR2 sequences are SGHTA and FQGNSA.